This T cell receptor beta chain was recorded in a study of identical twins. General study points: Fewer insertions were carried by abundant cord blood beta clonotypes, but none was seen in memory repertoires. The study based its conclusions on cross-sectional statistical analysis and did not follow the same donors.

About this clonotype itself: As yet, its antigen is unknown.

Healthy Caucasians, and only they, were the donors. MiXCR, run by TCRdb on the 5' RACE reads, gives a single entry per CDR3 protein. The sample includes fewer than 450,000 distinct CDR3 sequences, roughly 9% of them seen just once. Trimming took 5 bases from V and 3 from J; bases not matched to a gene: 4. The CDR3 contains 14 residues. Source material: naive T cells sorted from blood. The clonotype comes from a woman between 45 and 60 years old in good health. The chain has TRBV12-3 or TRBV12-4 and TRBJ2-5, with TRBD1 matching 9 bases. CDR3 in DNA: TGTGCCAGCAGTCTAACAGGGGGCAAAGAGACCCAGTACTTC. Protein sequence: CASSLTGGKETQYF.